This T cell receptor beta chain was retrieved from a study of blood T cell repertoires in COVID-19. At the level of the study: There were acute and convalescent COVID-19 samples, and they came from the United States, Italy and Spain.

The repertoire was sequenced with immunoSEQ multiplex PCR; TCRdb's copy has only in-frame clones and lacks some. The sample holds under 250,000 clones, approximately 85% seen once. The CDR3 loop spans 14 amino acids. V shed 3 bases and J 5 bases; nucleotides not matched to a gene: 5. Germline-derived CDR1 and CDR2 are SEHNR and FQNEAQ (reference sequence). The V call is TRBV7-9, the J call TRBJ2-7, with 9 bases fitting TRBD1. This clonotype originated in a man aged 45-60 years who had recovered from COVID-19. Sequencing was carried out using peripheral blood. CDR3 DNA: TGTGCCAGCAGCTTCGGGACAGGGTTCCACGAGCAGTACTTC. Its translation is CASSFGTGFHEQYF.